What follows is one T cell receptor beta chain and its context. The V gene's germline CDR1 is SGHTA and CDR2 FQGNSA. The CDR3 totals 15 residues. Trimming cost V 6 bases and J 8 bases; bases outside gene matches: 10. The record originates from a study of blood T cell repertoires in COVID-19. The assay was immunoSEQ multiplex PCR, and TCRdb's table has in-frame clones only and misses some. The data contain 200,000 to 250,000 clones, nearly 90% of them singletons. Input material: PBMCs or T cells enriched from blood (not recorded which). This receptor was taken from a man aged 25 to 40 who had recovered from COVID-19. V gene TRBV7-2 combines with J gene TRBJ1-4; 9 bases fit TRBD1. The CDR3 loop reads CASSRDRGEGEKLFF. CDR3 in DNA: TGTGCCAGCAGTCGCGACAGGGGGGAAGGAGAAAAACTGTTTTTT.